This TCR beta chain was recorded in a study of blood T cells in healthy people across ages (dated by TCRdb to between 2015 and 2016). Background on the whole study: In model experiments, template switching captured about one uniquely barcoded TCR beta cDNA molecule for every two T cells. The study measured age-related changes in TCR beta repertoire diversity using deep sequencing normalized with unique cDNA molecular identifiers. The donors were divided into four age groups: young (average approximately 16 years), middle-aged (approximately 39), aged (roughly 66) and long-lived (nearly 85). To avoid experimental bias, donors of different ages were distributed randomly across sequencing lanes. For two donors (one aged 18 to 30 and one aged 80 or older), the study analyzed two additional independent replicas of 1 million unique cDNA reads from the same blood draw.

Donors were roughly 40 systemically healthy Caucasian individuals from Russia aged roughly 6 to 100 years. Each donor gave approximately 9.3 milliliters of peripheral blood, collected into EDTA-treated Vacutainer tubes. Ficoll-Paque density-gradient centrifugation was used to isolate PBMCs, with at least 6 million obtained per sample. Trizol reagent was used to extract total RNA from PBMCs, with at least 5.5 micrograms per sample. Naive CD45RAhigh/CD27high T cell percentages were measured by flow cytometry on a PBMC aliquot from every donor. Points on this clonotype: Its antigen is still unknown. The record has no base qualities; no much larger clone is one base away.

The CDR3, cysteine through phenylalanine, is 16 amino acids long. CDR3 DNA is the only sequence kept; it has 48 bases, read in frame from the first base. At the junction V is shortened by 4 bases and J by 7 bases; bases outside the gene matches: 12. Taken from the germline V gene (reference sequence), the CDR1 and CDR2 loops are GTSNPN and SVGIG. What the work shows at the level of the full study, not this receptor alone: Conclusive comparison of naive and antigen-experienced compartments was prevented by the profiling of bulk unsorted PBMCs. Donor CMV infection status was unknown, potentially confounding age-related changes in expanded clonotypes. Observed TCR beta diversity correlated strongly with the percentage of naive T cells measured by flow cytometry. Observed TCR beta diversity per million T cells fell roughly linearly with age, and a significant reduction was already apparent by age approximately 40. Estimates of total diversity from one million sequenced T cells were regarded as lower bounds and underestimates. Compared with the aged group, the long-lived group had more naive CD4+ T cells, fewer expanded clones and increased TCR diversity, suggesting age selection.

The method was 5' RACE. Instrument used: Illumina HiSeq 2500. A second PCR of about 7 to 12 cycles was run with a J-beta primer mix and a sample-barcoded 5' primer. Each TCR beta cDNA molecule received a unique molecular identifier from a template-switch 5' adaptor carrying 12 random nucleotides. Each sample yielded at least 2.5 million CDR3-containing paired-end reads. First-strand cDNA was synthesized from all RNA with the Mint cDNA synthesis kit, primed by a TRBC-specific oligonucleotide. After uracil-DNA glycosylase treatment, a first 18-cycle PCR used universal primers M1SS and BC2_uni_R on all cDNA. The authors' analysis ran thus. Each sample was normalized by randomly selecting 1 million high-quality reads, each carrying a distinct molecular identifier. Reads sharing molecular identifiers were discarded rather than binned into consensus sequences. MiTCR, run with a Q25 quality threshold and the strictest error-elimination algorithm, handled CDR3 identification, clonotype clustering and error correction. A nonparametric unseen species model using Euler transformation provided a lower-bound estimate of total TCR beta diversity. The public reads were run again by TCRdb, first through fastp at Q25 and then through MiXCR, and only productive beta chains were kept. Every CDR3 protein is listed once, alongside the most common genes and DNA of its rows. Here the V and J calls rest on TCRdb's processing, not on the authors' analysis. This sample holds fewer than 1.5 million distinct CDR3 sequences; roughly 45% were observed only once. The ten biggest clones cover 7.9% of the sample.

The TCR originated in a woman under 30 in good health. This chain joins TRBV30 to TRBJ2-1, with 11 bases in between that match TRBD2. Sequencing was carried out using blood. The sequenced DNA: TGTGCCTGGACTAACTCACCTAGCGGGGGGCCTAATGAGCAGTTCTTC. The encoded protein is CAWTNSPSGGPNEQFF.